These 30 T cell receptor beta chains originate from one sample sequenced in a study of blood T cells in healthy people across ages. A J-beta primer mix and a sample-barcoded 5' primer were used in a second PCR of about 7 to 11 cycles. TCRdb called the 5' RACE reads again in MiXCR, with one record for every CDR3 protein. The top ten hold approximately 11% of the sample, which has 1.5 million to 2 million distinct CDR3 sequences, roughly 32% seen once. The source material was blood. These receptors all come from a woman in her 30s in good health.

There are a few counts of this clonotype. The chain joins TRBV15 to TRBJ2-5, with D maybe TRBD1 (6 bases). The V end lost 5 bases, the J end lost 0 bases, and 19 bases lay between the germline ends. CDR1 and CDR2 from the germline V gene are LNHNV and YYDKDF (reference sequence). This CDR3 spans 17 amino acids. Here the CDR3 DNA reads TGTGCCACCAGCGAAATGGATCAGGGGACATACCAAGAGACCCAGTACTTC. Translation gives CATSEMDQGTYQETQYF.

The chain combines TRBV27 with TRBJ2-6, with D possibly being TRBD1 (5 bases). V was shortened by 1 base and J by 1 base, with 11 bases between the two germline ends. CDR1 and CDR2 from the germline V gene are MNHEY and SMNVEV (reference sequence). CDR3 length: 17 residues. The chain's CDR3 is CASSLYGQGSGANVLTF. The CDR3 region has the DNA TGTGCCAGCAGTTTATACGGTCAGGGTTCTGGGGCCAACGTCCTGACTTTC.

A few counts support this clonotype. The chain employs TRBV5-6 and TRBJ1-5; 8 bases are a match to TRBD1. The CDR3 is 14 residues long. V trimming: 4 bases; J trimming: 6 bases; junction bases outside the gene matches: 6. Per germline, CDR1 SGHDT and CDR2 YYEEEE. The CDR3 nucleotides are TGTGCCAGCAGCGCCGGACAGGGAGGTCAGCCCCAGCATTTT. Translated: CASSAGQGGQPQHF.

The sample holds a few counts of this clonotype. This chain joins TRBV27 and TRBJ2-7; 9 nucleotides line up with TRBD1. The germline gives CDR1 MNHEY, CDR2 SMNVEV (reference sequence). J was trimmed by 6 bases and V by 8 bases; bases with no gene match: 14. The CDR3 has 15 amino acids. For the CDR3, the DNA is TGTGCCAGCGGATCCGGAACAGGGGGCAGAGGCGAGCAGTACTTC. It codes for CASGSGTGGRGEQYF.

This clonotype was seen at least ten times. V gene TRBV4-2 combines with J gene TRBJ2-7; D remains unclear. The germline CDR1 and CDR2 sequences are LGHNA and YNFKEQ. This CDR3 comprises 13 residues. V lost 1 base, J lost 7 bases, and 11 bases lay in between. This chain's CDR3 is CASSQVTDGEQYF. The DNA for the CDR3 is TGTGCCAGCAGCCAAGTCACGGATGGGGAGCAGTACTTC.

This rearrangement joins TRBV4-1 to TRBJ1-5; D is perhaps TRBD1 (5 bases). Germline CDR1 and CDR2: MGHRA and YSYEKL. Trimming took off 0 bases at V and 6 bases at J, with 15 bases between the two ends. The CDR3 runs 16 residues. The CDR3 loop is CASSQEGWGGVQPQHF. The DNA of the CDR3 is TGCGCCAGCAGCCAAGAAGGCTGGGGAGGGGTTCAGCCCCAGCATTTT.

The chain carries TRBV7-9 and TRBJ2-7, with TRBD1 matching 7 bases. Germline values: CDR1 SEHNR, CDR2 FQNEAQ (reference sequence). CDR3 length: 16 residues. Trimming took 8 bases from V and 2 from J; bases not matched to a gene: 15. The CDR3 is CASGSRDSLPTYEQYF. CDR3 bases: TGTGCCAGCGGCTCGAGGGACAGCCTCCCGACCTACGAGCAGTACTTC. The full variable domain, in which reference TRBV7-9 and TRBJ2-7 provide the parts outside the CDR3, is DTGVSQNPRHKITKRGQNVTFRCDPISEHNRLYWYRQTLGQGPEFLTYFQNEAQLEKSRLLSDRFSAERPKGSFSTLEIQRTEQGDSAMYLCASGSRDSLPTYEQYFGPGTRLTVT.

A remark on this clonotype: This may stem from a read error, because a much larger clone lies one nucleotide away. The V gene is TRBV12-3 or TRBV12-4, the J gene TRBJ1-5; no definite D call. The CDR3 is 15 amino acids. V lost 5 bases and J 3 bases, leaving 14 bases between the germline ends. The CDR3 region has the DNA TGTGCCAGCAGTAGCAGGAATATCCCCAATCAGCCCCAGCATTTT. Its translation: CASSSRNIPNQPQHF.

This clonotype came up a few times. The V call is TRBV27, the J call TRBJ2-7, with TRBD1 matching 8 bases. Germline CDR1 is MNHEY and CDR2 is SMNVEV (reference sequence). The CDR3 extends over 16 amino acids. Losses at the gene ends were 6 bases for V and 0 bases for J; bases not matched to a gene: 10. CDR3 protein: CASRSILDRVSYEQYF. As DNA, the CDR3 is TGTGCCAGCAGATCTATCCTGGACAGGGTCTCCTACGAGCAGTACTTC.

This clonotype was counted a few times. The rearrangement joins TRBV5-6 to TRBJ2-5; 7 bases fit TRBD1. The V gene end was trimmed by 4 bases and the J gene end by 3 bases; junction bases not matched to a gene: 6. Per the germline V gene, CDR1 is SGHDT and CDR2 is YYEEEE. CDR3 length: 14 residues. This CDR3 reads CASSRWGTEETQYF. DNA for the CDR3: TGTGCCAGCAGCCGATGGGGGACAGAAGAGACCCAGTACTTC.

V gene TRBV11-1 combines with J gene TRBJ1-1, with D unresolved. The CDR3 runs 15 residues. The V end was cut by 5 bases, the J end by 1 base, with 14 bases between. Germline loops: CDR1 SGHAT, CDR2 FQDESV (reference sequence). The CDR3 loop is CASSPRSRPNTEAFF. The CDR3 DNA reads TGTGCCAGCAGCCCAAGGTCAAGGCCGAACACTGAAGCTTTCTTT. The whole variable domain, remainder taken from reference TRBV11-1 and TRBJ1-1, is EAEVAQSPRYKITEKSQAVAFWCDPISGHATLYWYRQILGQGPELLVQFQDESVVDDSQLPKDRFSAERLKGVDSTLKIQPAELGDSAMYLCASSPRSRPNTEAFFGQGTRLTVV.

This clonotype has only a few counts. The chain joins TRBV20-1 to TRBJ2-7; TRBD2 is a possible D gene (6 bases). This CDR3 spans 18 amino acids. Trimming took 5 bases from V and 3 from J, leaving 29 bases between them. Germline V CDR1 and CDR2: DFQATT, SNEGSKA (reference sequence). The CDR3 DNA follows: TGCAGTGCTCACACCGGGGCCGGGGCTAGCGCAATGGGCTACGAGCAGTACTTC. It is translated as CSAHTGAGASAMGYEQYF.

This chain links TRBV7-9 with TRBJ2-1; a possible D gene is TRBD2 (6 bases). Germline V gene sequence: CDR1 SEHNR, CDR2 FQNEAQ (reference sequence). V shed 3 bases and J shed 0 bases, with 12 bases lying between them. The CDR3 has 16 amino acids. In DNA form, the CDR3 reads TGTGCCAGCAGCTTTGGGACTTCCCGCTCCTACAATGAGCAGTTCTTC. Amino acid sequence: CASSFGTSRSYNEQFF.

This clonotype has at least ten counts. The V call is TRBV7-9, the J call TRBJ2-3; D is ambiguous. There are 16 residues in the CDR3. Per germline, CDR1 SEHNR and CDR2 FQNEAQ (reference sequence). V dropped 3 bases and J dropped 0 bases, with 13 bases sitting between them. The CDR3: CASSFGVERSTDTQYF. The CDR3 DNA follows: TGTGCCAGCAGCTTCGGTGTAGAGAGGAGCACAGATACGCAGTATTTT.

V is TRBV27 and J is TRBJ1-2, with D uncertain. Trimming cost V 6 bases and J 0 bases, with 8 bases left between them. Per the germline V gene, CDR1 is MNHEY and CDR2 is SMNVEV (reference sequence). The CDR3 contains 13 residues. For the CDR3, the DNA is TGTGCCAGCAGGGAATCTCCTAACTATGGCTACACCTTC. Amino acids: CASRESPNYGYTF.

V and J are TRBV12-3 or TRBV12-4 and TRBJ2-2; D might be TRBD1 (5 bases). The CDR3 is 14 amino acids. Between the trimmed V and J ends, which lost 5 bases and 4 bases, there was a span of 11 bases. CDR3 residues: CASSRQGGTGELFF. The CDR3, as DNA: TGTGCCAGCAGTCGTCAGGGTGGCACCGGGGAGCTGTTTTTT.

This clonotype was seen a few times. The chain joins TRBV6-1 to TRBJ2-5; 7 positions match TRBD1. The V gene end was trimmed by 3 bases and the J gene end by 2 bases; junction bases not matched to a gene: 9. The CDR3 has 16 amino acids. CDR1 and CDR2 (germline): MNHNS, SASEGT. CDR3 sequence (DNA): TGTGCCAGCAGTGAGGGGTTACGACAGGGACAAGAGACCCAGTACTTC. Protein product: CASSEGLRQGQETQYF.

This clonotype came up many times. This sequence joins TRBV4-1 and TRBJ2-5; 7 nucleotides align to TRBD2. V was clipped by 1 base and J by 0 bases; unmatched bases: 11. Germline V gene sequence: CDR1 MGHRA, CDR2 YSYEKL. The CDR3 sequence is 18 residues long. In DNA form, the CDR3 reads TGCGCCAGCAGCCAAGCCGACTGGGGGGGAGGGTACCAAGAGACCCAGTACTTC. Protein: CASSQADWGGGYQETQYF.

This clonotype came up a few times. The chain uses TRBV20-1 and TRBJ2-3; 9 bases agree with TRBD2. Germline V CDR1 and CDR2: DFQATT, SNEGSKA (reference sequence). With V trimmed by 1 base and J by 4 bases, 6 bases remained unmatched. The CDR3 extends over 15 amino acids. The CDR3 nucleotides are TGCAGTGCTAGAGTGGCGGGGGGGCGTTCAGATACGCAGTATTTT. Amino acids: CSARVAGGRSDTQYF.

In DNA, the CDR3 is TGTGCCAGCAGCGCGCTTTGGACTAGCGGGGGGGTTAGCACAGATACGCAGTATTTT. Its protein product is CASSALWTSGGVSTDTQYF. The V and J genes are TRBV7-9 and TRBJ2-3, with 15 bases lining up with TRBD2. The length of the CDR3 is 19 residues. CDR1 is SEHNR, CDR2 FQNEAQ, per germline (reference sequence). V was clipped by 5 bases and J by 0 bases; unmatched bases: 9.

This clonotype was picked up a small number of times. V is TRBV5-1 and J is TRBJ2-3; 8 nucleotides line up with TRBD2. Trimming cost V 4 bases and J 1 base; bases outside gene matches: 8. The CDR3 length is 16 residues. Germline V lookup: CDR1 SGHRS, CDR2 YFSETQ. CDR3 residues: CASSLYMRGGTDTQYF. The CDR3, as DNA: TGCGCCAGCAGCCTGTATATGCGGGGGGGCACAGATACGCAGTATTTT. The whole variable domain, remainder taken from reference TRBV5-1 and TRBJ2-3, is KAGVTQTPRYLIKTRGQQVTLSCSPISGHRSVSWYQQTPGQGLQFLFEYFSETQRNKGNFPGRFSGRQFSNSRSEMNVSTLELGDSALYLCASSLYMRGGTDTQYFGPGTRLTVL.

The V and J genes are TRBV12-3 or TRBV12-4 and TRBJ2-7; perhaps TRBD1 as D (5 bases). This CDR3 has 15 amino acids. Trimming removed 2 bases at V and 4 bases at J, with 15 bases between. The CDR3 DNA follows: TGTGCCAGCAGTTTAAGGGGTGATCCACCATACGAGCAGTACTTC. Its translation: CASSLRGDPPYEQYF.

Concerning this clonotype itself: An end of the junction differs from the germline gene, which may be a read error. The rearrangement joins TRBV6-5 to TRBJ2-2; D could derive from TRBD1 or TRBD2 (6 bases each). The CDR3 covers 14 residues. Germline CDR1 MNHEY, CDR2 SVGAGI. Here the CDR3 DNA reads TGTGCCAGCAGTTACTCGACAGGAACCGGGGGGCTGTTTTTT. It yields the protein CASSYSTGTGGLFF.

This clonotype was seen a single time. The V and J genes are TRBV3-1 and TRBJ2-7; 10 bases fit TRBD1. CDR3 size: 19 residues. Germline V gene data show CDR1 as LGHDT and CDR2 as YNNKEL (reference sequence). V shed 2 bases, J shed 2 bases, and the junction held 15 bases outside the gene matches. As DNA, the CDR3 is TGTGCCAGCAGCCAATGGAGGGGGGTGTCGGGACAGGGGACCTACGAGCAGTACTTC. Residues: CASSQWRGVSGQGTYEQYF.

This clonotype was observed a few times. The CDR3 sequence: CASKGGVHEQFF. CDR3 in DNA: TGCGCCAGCAAAGGAGGTGTCCATGAGCAGTTCTTC. V is TRBV4-1 and J is TRBJ2-1; the D gene is possibly TRBD2 (5 bases). CDR1 is MGHRA, CDR2 YSYEKL, per germline. CDR3 length: 12 residues. The V end was cut by 7 bases, the J end by 8 bases, with 12 bases between.

V is TRBV20-1 and J is TRBJ1-2; TRBD1 matches at 9 bases. The CDR3 is 15 residues long. The germline gives CDR1 DFQATT, CDR2 SNEGSKA (reference sequence). J gave up 0 bases and V 6 bases, and 8 bases lay outside the gene matches. The CDR3 sequence: CSAWRDRETNYGYTF. The CDR3 DNA reads TGCAGTGCCTGGCGGGACAGGGAAACTAACTATGGCTACACCTTC.

This chain joins TRBV6-1 and TRBJ2-1, with 8 bases fitting TRBD2. The DNA end favors TRBJ2-7, so the J call may be wrong. The CDR3 is 13 residues long. From germline, CDR1 is MNHNS and CDR2 SASEGT. CDR3: CASRETGGGEQYF. The CDR3 DNA follows: TGTGCCAGCAGGGAAACGGGAGGGGGGGAGCAGTACTTC.

This clonotype showed up just a few times. The chain employs TRBV29-1 and TRBJ2-7; 7 bases line up with TRBD1. In germline, CDR1 is SQVTM, CDR2 ANQGSEA. Losses at the gene ends were 4 bases for V and 0 bases for J; bases not matched to a gene: 6. This CDR3 comprises 14 residues. CDR3 sequence reads: CSVVPTGNSYEQYF. In DNA form, the CDR3 reads TGCAGCGTTGTCCCGACAGGGAACTCCTACGAGCAGTACTTC.

The chain combines TRBV5-1 with TRBJ1-5; D is unclear. Per the germline V gene, CDR1 is SGHRS and CDR2 is YFSETQ. Trimming pared 4 bases from V and 5 bases from J, leaving 13 bases between. The CDR3 runs to 14 residues. In DNA, the CDR3 is TGCGCCAGCAGCGCCGGCAGCCCCGATCAGCCCCAGCATTTT. Amino acids: CASSAGSPDQPQHF.

This chain connects TRBV9 to TRBJ2-2; 8 positions match TRBD1. Per the germline V gene, CDR1 is SGDLS and CDR2 is YYNGEE. The CDR3 has 14 amino acids. The V gene end was trimmed by 3 bases and the J gene end by 8 bases; junction bases not matched to a gene: 6. The chain's CDR3 is CASSEGQGPGELFF. The CDR3, as DNA: TGTGCCAGCAGCGAAGGACAGGGTCCGGGGGAGCTGTTTTTT.